This record covers a single TCR beta chain. The antigen is not known. The data stem from a study of cytomegalovirus exposure and HLA in healthy donors. Points from the study as a whole: Rare sequences made up most TCRs, while some public TCRs were found in many donors.

The CDR3 contains 15 residues. Trimming cost V 2 bases and J 1 base; bases outside gene matches: 3. The germline CDR1 and CDR2 sequences are MNHEY and SVGAGI. A multiplex PCR was run with 60 Vbeta primers and 13 Jbeta primers. TCRdb's copy holds only in-frame clones and misses some; the assay was immunoSEQ multiplex PCR. Of 150,000 to 180,000 clones in the sample, 65% to 80% are singletons; the top ten hold around 2.8%. Sequences were obtained from PBMCs. V and J are TRBV6-5 and TRBJ1-2, with 8 bases identical to TRBD1. The receptor was isolated from a man aged 18 to 29 in good health and CMV-seronegative. The CDR3 loop reads CASSYGTGRNYGYTF. The CDR3 DNA is TGTGCCAGCAGTTACGGGACAGGCCGTAACTATGGCTACACCTTC.